This T cell receptor (beta chain) was observed in a study of blood T cell repertoires in COVID-19. V lost 3 bases and J 0 bases, leaving 11 bases between the germline ends. CDR3 length: 16 residues. Germline assignment: CDR1 KGHDR and CDR2 SFDVKD. Sequencing was performed with immunoSEQ multiplex PCR; in TCRdb, only in-frame clones are kept and a portion is missing. Among approximately 250,000 clones listed, 80% to 95% were seen once. The clonotype originates from a man aged 35-49 years who had been exposed to COVID-19. The sequenced sample was PBMCs or T cells enriched from blood (not recorded which). This chain uses TRBV24-1 with TRBJ2-1, with D unclear. CDR3 DNA: TGTGCCACCAGTGATCCCTCAGAATTCTCCTACAATGAGCAGTTCTTC. Translated: CATSDPSEFSYNEQFF.